The 14 T cell receptor beta chains reported below all come from one sample, sequenced in a study of blood T cell repertoires in COVID-19. Libraries were prepared by immunoSEQ multiplex PCR; TCRdb keeps only in-frame clonotypes and omits some of them. The sample consists of roughly 400,000 clones, over 75% of them appearing once. The sequencing sample was made of PBMCs or T cells enriched from blood (not recorded which). The source of these receptors is a woman aged 18-29 years who had been exposed to COVID-19.

The V and J genes are TRBV25-1 and TRBJ1-6, with 8 bases aligning to TRBD1. Per germline, CDR1 MGHDK and CDR2 SYGVNS. The V gene end was trimmed by 3 bases and the J gene end by 2 bases; junction bases not matched to a gene: 6. CDR3 length: 17 amino acids. Here the CDR3 reads CASSDLDRGPYNSPLHF. CDR3 DNA sequence: TGTGCCAGCAGTGACCTAGACAGGGGACCCTATAATTCACCCCTCCACTTT.

The chain links TRBV7-9 to TRBJ2-5, with D perhaps matching TRBD1 (5 bases). The CDR3 extends over 14 amino acids. The V and J ends lost 7 bases and 4 bases respectively, with 16 bases between them. Germline values: CDR1 SEHNR, CDR2 FQNEAQ (reference sequence). Written as DNA, the CDR3 is TGTGCCAGCACCCGGACACAACTGAGAGAGACCCAGTACTTC. This translates into CASTRTQLRETQYF.

This clone turned up a few times. The gene calls are TRBV29-1 and TRBJ2-7; 9 nucleotides agree with TRBD2. The trim removed 7 bases at V and 2 bases at J, leaving 3 bases unmatched. CDR3 size: 12 residues. Germline loops: CDR1 SQVTM, CDR2 ANQGSEA. CDR3 sequence: CSASSGAYEQYF. The CDR3 DNA sequence: TGCAGCGCGTCTAGCGGGGCCTACGAGCAGTACTTC.

The J gene is TRBJ2-2, the V gene TRBV24-1; D possibly corresponds to TRBD1 (5 bases). Trimming shortened V by 2 bases and J by 1 base, and 7 bases separated the two germline ends. Germline V gene lookup returns CDR1 KGHDR and CDR2 SFDVKD. CDR3 size: 15 residues. This CDR3 reads CATSDSTGNTGELFF. CDR3 DNA: TGTGCCACCAGTGATTCAACAGGGAACACCGGGGAGCTGTTTTTT.

This clone has a handful of counts. The genes are TRBV28 and TRBJ2-7, with 8 bases that match TRBD2. The trim removed 7 bases at V and 0 bases at J, leaving 8 bases unmatched. Germline loops: CDR1 MDHEN, CDR2 SYDVKM. The CDR3 has 15 amino acids. The CDR3 nucleotides read TGTGCCAGCACTCCGGCGGGAGGTAACTCCTACGAGCAGTACTTC. Its protein is CASTPAGGNSYEQYF.

V usage is TRBV18 and J usage is TRBJ2-3; D is possibly TRBD2 (6 bases). With 0 bases removed from V and 4 bases from J, the gap between germline ends came to 17 bases. The germline V gene encodes CDR1 KGHSH and CDR2 LQKENI. CDR3 size: 17 residues. CDR3 loop: CASSPPVTFGSADTQYF. The DNA of the CDR3 is TGTGCCAGCTCACCACCGGTCACTTTCGGGAGCGCAGATACGCAGTATTTT.

V gene TRBV24-1 combines with J gene TRBJ2-5; the match to TRBD1 covers 7 bases. The CDR3 is 15 residues long. Trimming at V came to 2 bases and at J to 1 base, leaving 3 bases not matched to a gene. CDR1 and CDR2 (germline): KGHDR, SFDVKD. The CDR3 loop reads CATSDSGQLQETQYF. CDR3 DNA sequence: TGTGCCACCAGTGATTCGGGACAGCTCCAAGAGACCCAGTACTTC.

The V and J genes are TRBV19 and TRBJ2-7; 10 bases match TRBD2. CDR3 length: 14 amino acids. J gave up 3 bases and V 5 bases, and 4 bases lay outside the gene matches. In germline, CDR1 is LNHDA, CDR2 SQIVND (reference sequence). For the CDR3, the DNA is TGTGCCAGTAGTCCTAGCGGGAGTATCTACGAGCAGTACTTC. Translation: CASSPSGSIYEQYF.

The genes are TRBV10-2 and TRBJ2-1; D might be TRBD2 (6 bases). This CDR3 has 15 amino acids. From germline, CDR1 is WSHSY and CDR2 SAAADI. V shed 1 base and J shed 0 bases, with 7 bases lying between them. The CDR3 spells CASSEWTNSYNEQFF. CDR3 bases: TGCGCCAGCAGTGAGTGGACTAACTCCTACAATGAGCAGTTCTTC.

The chain uses TRBV6-1 and TRBJ2-5; D may be TRBD1 (6 bases). In germline, CDR1 is MNHNS, CDR2 SASEGT. Trimming took 3 bases from V and 5 from J, leaving 22 bases between them. The CDR3 runs to 17 residues. The chain's CDR3 is CASSEVRQGSSRETQYF. In DNA, the CDR3 is TGTGCCAGCAGTGAGGTTCGGCAGGGGTCAAGTAGGGAGACCCAGTACTTC.

The chain links TRBV3-1 (or the pseudogene TRBV3-2) to TRBJ1-1, with TRBD1 as a possible D gene (5 bases). Germline CDR1 LGHDT, CDR2 YNNKEL (reference sequence). Between the trimmed V and J ends, which lost 4 bases and 0 bases, there was a span of 18 bases. The length of the CDR3 is 17 residues. The CDR3 spells CASSLPVGGVLNTEAFF. The CDR3 nucleotides are TGTGCCAGCAGCCTCCCAGTGGGGGGGGTCTTGAACACTGAAGCTTTCTTT.

J is TRBJ1-2 and V is TRBV5-8; no clear D gene. This CDR3 has 13 amino acids. The germline CDR1 and CDR2 sequences are SGHTS and YDEGEE. With 3 bases removed from V and 5 bases from J, the gap between germline ends came to 11 bases. CDR3 amino acids: CASSSEGFYGYTF. The CDR3 DNA is TGTGCCAGCAGCTCAGAGGGATTTTATGGCTACACCTTC.

The genes are TRBV7-9 and TRBJ2-7, with D hard to call. The germline gives CDR1 SEHNR, CDR2 FQNEAQ (reference sequence). With 5 bases removed from V and 0 bases from J, the gap between germline ends came to 8 bases. The CDR3 totals 13 residues. CDR3 region: CASSRENSYEQYF. For the CDR3, the DNA is TGTGCCAGCAGCCGCGAAAACTCCTACGAGCAGTACTTC.

This clone was found once. The chain combines TRBV6-5 with TRBJ1-6; tentatively, D is TRBD1 (5 bases). The V gene's germline CDR1 is MNHEY and CDR2 SVGAGI. Deletions cut 0 bases from V and 10 bases from J, with 13 bases between. The CDR3 is 15 residues long. CDR3 residues: CASSYSRQLASPLHF. The CDR3 region has the DNA TGTGCCAGCAGTTACTCGAGACAGCTCGCCTCACCCCTCCACTTT.